This T cell receptor beta chain was profiled in a study of blood T cell repertoires in COVID-19. For the study at large: The analysed material was cDNA or gDNA that came from T cells, B-cell-depleted T cells, or PBMCs.

How the authors handled the data: Cell counts per sample came from amplifying reference gene primers. The assay was immunoSEQ multiplex PCR, and TCRdb's table has in-frame clones only and misses some. The D gene and trimming were derived from the DNA, and the V and J assignments and clone size from that table. The table records more than 250,000 clones, around 90% of them present only once. The sample was peripheral blood. This sequence originates from a woman in her 50s with COVID-19, enrolled during active disease.

For the CDR3, the DNA is TGCAGCGTTGAATTAAGCAGGGGATTGAGGGAAGCTTTCTTT. It codes for CSVELSRGLREAFF. The V call is TRBV29-1, the J call TRBJ1-1; D is perhaps TRBD1 (6 bases). CDR3 length: 14 residues. Trimming shortened V by 2 bases and J by 8 bases, and 18 bases separated the two germline ends. CDR1 is SQVTM and CDR2 is ANQGSEA in the germline V gene.